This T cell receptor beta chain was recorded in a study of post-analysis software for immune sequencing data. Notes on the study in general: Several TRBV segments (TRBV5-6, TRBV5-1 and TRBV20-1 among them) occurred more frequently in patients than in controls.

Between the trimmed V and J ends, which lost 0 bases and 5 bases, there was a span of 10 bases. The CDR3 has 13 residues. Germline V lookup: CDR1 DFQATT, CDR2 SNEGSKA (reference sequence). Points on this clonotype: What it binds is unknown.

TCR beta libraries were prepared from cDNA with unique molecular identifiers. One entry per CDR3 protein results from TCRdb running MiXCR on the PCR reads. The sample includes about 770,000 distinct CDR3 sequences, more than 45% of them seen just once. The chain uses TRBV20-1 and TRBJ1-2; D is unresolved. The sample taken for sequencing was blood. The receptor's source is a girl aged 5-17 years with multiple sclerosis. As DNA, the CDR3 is TGCAGTGCTAGAGATGAGGCGACGTATGGCTACACCTTC. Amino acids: CSARDEATYGYTF.